One and the same sample provided the 26 T cell receptor beta chains below, sequenced in a study of T cells after yellow fever vaccination. Via MiXCR, TCRdb re-called the 5' RACE reads, giving one row per CDR3 protein. The table records some 420,000 distinct CDR3 sequences, around 19% of them present only once. The specimen was PBMCs, collected before the yellow fever booster vaccination. These receptors were obtained from a man aged 18 to 29 who received the YFV17D yellow fever vaccine.

The chain links TRBV5-1 to TRBJ2-4, with TRBD1 as a possible D gene (5 bases). The germline V and J ends were trimmed by 8 bases and 1 base, with 10 bases remaining between them. The CDR3 has 13 amino acids. Germline V gene sequence: CDR1 SGHRS, CDR2 YFSETQ. This CDR3 is CARAPGAKNIQYF. The CDR3 DNA is TGCGCCAGGGCCCCAGGGGCCAAAAACATTCAGTACTTC.

The chain carries TRBV9 and TRBJ2-1, with unresolved D. This CDR3 is 11 amino acids long. Germline V gene lookup returns CDR1 SGDLS and CDR2 YYNGEE. Trimming shortened V by 3 bases and J by 5 bases, and 3 bases separated the two germline ends. The CDR3 region has the DNA TGTGCCAGCAGCGCCGACAATGAGCAGTTCTTC. Its protein product is CASSADNEQFF.

V usage is TRBV5-1 and J usage is TRBJ2-1, with 8 bases matching TRBD2. The CDR3 covers 14 residues. The germline V gene encodes CDR1 SGHRS and CDR2 YFSETQ. J was trimmed by 9 bases and V by 6 bases; bases with no gene match: 11. CDR3 residues: CASILGGAAGEQFF. CDR3 bases: TGCGCCAGCATTCTCGGGGGGGCGGCGGGTGAGCAGTTCTTC.

This clonotype was detected a few times. V is TRBV7-9 and J is TRBJ1-2; D unresolved. Between the trimmed V and J ends, which lost 2 bases and 1 base, there was a span of 11 bases. The CDR3 loop spans 15 amino acids. The germline gives CDR1 SEHNR, CDR2 FQNEAQ (reference sequence). The CDR3 nucleotides are TGTGCCAGCAGCTTACCCCGAGCGGATAACTATGGCTACACCTTC. As protein: CASSLPRADNYGYTF.

The chain has TRBV7-2 and TRBJ2-3, with 7 bases matching TRBD2. The germline V gene encodes CDR1 SGHTA and CDR2 FQGNSA. The J segment lost 2 bases and the V segment lost 5 bases, leaving 4 bases of the junction unmatched. CDR3 length: 14 amino acids. In nucleotides, the CDR3 is TGTGCCAGCAGCCGCGGGAGTAACACAGATACGCAGTATTTT. It yields the protein CASSRGSNTDTQYF.

The chain couples TRBV6-2 or TRBV6-3 to TRBJ2-1; D is ambiguous. V was shortened by 0 bases and J by 10 bases, with 16 bases between the two germline ends. The CDR3 length is 15 residues. Germline-derived CDR1 and CDR2 are MNHEY and SVGEGT. The CDR3 region is CASSYSTGPTREQFF. The CDR3 region has the DNA TGTGCCAGCAGTTACTCGACTGGGCCCACGCGAGAGCAGTTCTTC.

In this sample, this clonotype turned up a few times. This chain uses TRBV7-2 with TRBJ2-5, with 8 positions matching TRBD1. J lost 5 bases, V lost 5 bases, and 10 bases had no gene match. The CDR3 totals 15 residues. CDR1 SGHTA and CDR2 FQGNSA come from the germline V gene. The CDR3 loop is CASSRNQGAGETQYF. CDR3 DNA: TGTGCCAGCAGCCGGAATCAGGGGGCTGGGGAGACCCAGTACTTC.

The chain has TRBV9 and TRBJ2-3, with D possibly being TRBD1 (6 bases). The germline V gene has CDR1 SGDLS and CDR2 YYNGEE. Trimming shortened V by 0 bases and J by 0 bases, and 8 bases separated the two germline ends. The CDR3 consists of 15 residues. CDR3 in DNA: TGTGCCAGCAGCGTAGTTGGACAGAGCACAGATACGCAGTATTTT. This codes for CASSVVGQSTDTQYF.

The CDR3 nucleotides read TGCGCCAGCAGCTTACTAGCGGGGGCAGATACGCAGTATTTT. Translated, it gives CASSLLAGADTQYF. The genes are TRBV5-1 and TRBJ2-3; 11 bases fit TRBD2. V was pared by 2 bases and J by 4 bases, with 0 bases of the junction left unmatched. In germline, CDR1 is SGHRS, CDR2 YFSETQ. This CDR3 contains 14 residues.

This clonotype was detected only a few times. The chain joins TRBV4-1 to TRBJ1-2, with D hard to call. Germline V gives CDR1 MGHRA, CDR2 YSYEKL. The CDR3 runs 12 residues. Between the trimmed V and J ends, which lost 0 bases and 5 bases, there was a span of 4 bases. The CDR3 is CASSQDMYGYTF. For the CDR3, the DNA is TGCGCCAGCAGCCAAGATATGTATGGCTACACCTTC.

This clonotype has ten or more counts. CDR3 amino acids: CASSLTSGTGTLFV. CDR3 nucleotides: TGCGCCAGCAGCTTGACCTCCGGGACAGGCACATTGTTCGTC. The chain uses TRBV5-1 and TRBJ2-7; TRBD1 matches 8 bases. Germline lookup yields CDR1 SGHRS and CDR2 YFSETQ. The CDR3 runs 14 residues.

A few counts support this clonotype. The rearrangement uses TRBV20-1 and TRBJ2-6; D call uncertain. The V gene's germline CDR1 is DFQATT and CDR2 SNEGSKA (reference sequence). Deletions cut 4 bases from V and 0 bases from J, with 1 base between. The CDR3 loop spans 12 amino acids. The CDR3 DNA reads TGCAGTGCTACCTCTGGGGCCAACGTCCTGACTTTC. Protein sequence: CSATSGANVLTF.

This chain joins TRBV9 and TRBJ2-2; possible D gene TRBD1, 6 bases. The CDR3 has 17 residues. Germline assignment: CDR1 SGDLS and CDR2 YYNGEE. The germline V and J ends were trimmed by 0 bases and 1 base, with 13 bases remaining between them. CDR3 in amino acids: CASSVGRTVMNTGELFF. DNA of the CDR3: TGTGCCAGCAGCGTAGGCCGGACAGTGATGAACACCGGGGAGCTGTTTTTT.

The chain combines TRBV6-2 or TRBV6-3 with TRBJ2-1; 8 bases map to TRBD1. Trimming at V came to 6 bases and at J to 8 bases, leaving 9 bases not matched to a gene. This CDR3 region has 14 residues. The germline CDR1 and CDR2 sequences are MNHEY and SVGEGT. The DNA of the CDR3 is TGTGCCAGCAGCCAGACAGGGGTAGTGGATGAGCAGTTCTTC. Translating gives CASSQTGVVDEQFF.

The V and J genes are TRBV19 and TRBJ2-4; 7 nucleotides line up with TRBD2. Germline V lookup: CDR1 LNHDA, CDR2 SQIVND (reference sequence). This CDR3 has 11 residues. V lost 6 bases and J lost 13; bases outside the gene matches: 6. Here the CDR3 DNA reads TGTGCCAGTAGCCCGGGGGGTCTACAGTACTTC. Protein product: CASSPGGLQYF.

V is TRBV5-1 and J is TRBJ1-2, with D maybe TRBD1 (6 bases). Germline CDR1 reads SGHRS; CDR2 reads YFSETQ. This CDR3 contains 14 residues. Deletions cut 0 bases from V and 8 bases from J, with 14 bases between. CDR3 sequence reads: CASSLGFGGDGYTF. The CDR3 DNA sequence: TGCGCCAGCAGCTTGGGCTTCGGGGGCGACGGCTACACCTTC.

The V gene is TRBV5-1, the J gene TRBJ1-1; D is ambiguous. The CDR3 spans 15 residues. Trimming removed 1 base at V and 6 bases at J, with 16 bases between. Germline V CDR1 and CDR2: SGHRS, YFSETQ. CDR3 amino acids: CASSLSTNGGAEAFF. The CDR3 bases are TGCGCCAGCAGCTTGTCCACTAACGGAGGCGCTGAAGCTTTCTTT.

The chain joins TRBV30 to TRBJ2-7; a weak D match, TRBD1 (6 bases). V lost 0 bases and J 6 bases, leaving 15 bases between the germline ends. The CDR3 has 14 amino acids. Looked up from germline, CDR1 is GTSNPN and CDR2 is SVGIG (reference sequence). In DNA, the CDR3 is TGTGCCTGGAGTGTACAGGGTTGGACCGCCGAGCAGTACTTC. Protein: CAWSVQGWTAEQYF.

The sample holds a few counts of this clonotype. The gene calls are TRBV6-2 or TRBV6-3 and TRBJ1-5; 8 nucleotides match TRBD1. This CDR3 spans 15 amino acids. V dropped 9 bases and J dropped 4; count of bases not matched to a gene: 11. Per germline, CDR1 MNHEY and CDR2 SVGEGT. For the CDR3, the DNA is TGTGCCAGTCTCGGACAGGGCCGAGGTAATCAGCCCCAGCATTTT. This codes for CASLGQGRGNQPQHF.

This chain uses TRBV6-1 with TRBJ2-6, with TRBD1 as a possible D gene (6 bases). V was pared by 7 bases and J by 4 bases, with 11 bases between. CDR3 length: 14 amino acids. CDR1 is MNHNS and CDR2 is SASEGT in the germline V gene. As DNA, the CDR3 is TGTGCCAGCAATCAGGGGTACGGGGCCAACGTCCTGACTTTC. It specifies CASNQGYGANVLTF.

This clonotype was counted a few times. In nucleotides, the CDR3 is TGTGCCAGCAGCCGCTCGGGCAGGGAAGCTTTCTTT. It translates to CASSRSGREAFF. This chain connects TRBV12-3 or TRBV12-4 to TRBJ1-1; D unresolved. This CDR3 has 12 residues. The V gene lost 6 bases and the J gene lost 8 bases, with 13 bases spanning the gap.

V is TRBV6-2 or TRBV6-3 and J is TRBJ2-7; D ambiguous. This CDR3 is 14 amino acids long. Trimming took off 2 bases at V and 2 bases at J, with 10 bases between the two ends. Germline CDR1 is MNHEY and CDR2 is SVGEGT. CDR3 region: CASSYKGYPYEQYF. The CDR3 nucleotides are TGTGCCAGCAGTTACAAAGGGTATCCCTACGAGCAGTACTTC.

This clonotype was detected a few times. V usage is TRBV20-1 and J usage is TRBJ2-1, with TRBD2 matching 9 bases. V was pared by 4 bases and J by 2 bases, with 6 bases of the junction left unmatched. Germline values: CDR1 DFQATT, CDR2 SNEGSKA (reference sequence). The CDR3 extends over 15 amino acids. CDR3 nucleotide sequence: TGCAGTGCTATAGGCGTAGCGGGGGCCTACAATGAGCAGTTCTTC. Amino acid sequence: CSAIGVAGAYNEQFF.

The V gene is TRBV6-1, the J gene TRBJ2-2, with D perhaps matching TRBD1 (6 bases). Germline loops: CDR1 MNHNS, CDR2 SASEGT. Trimming took off 1 base at V and 2 bases at J, with 17 bases between the two ends. CDR3 length: 18 residues. This CDR3 reads CASSEVGTRRTNTGELFF. The DNA for the CDR3 is TGTGCCAGCAGTGAAGTAGGGACACGACGTACCAACACCGGGGAGCTGTTTTTT.

This rearrangement joins TRBV7-3 to TRBJ2-3, with D possibly being TRBD1 (8 bases). The germline V gene has CDR1 SGHTA and CDR2 FQGTGA. The CDR3 loop spans 15 amino acids. With 8 bases removed from V and 1 base from J, the gap between germline ends came to 16 bases. Here the CDR3 DNA reads TGTGCCAGCGGACAACAGGGGGGGGGCACAGATACGCAGTATTTT. Protein sequence: CASGQQGGGTDTQYF. Filled out from reference TRBV7-3 and TRBJ2-3, the complete variable domain reads GAGVSQTPSNKVTEKGKYVELRCDPISGHTALYWYRQSLGQGPEFLIYFQGTGAADDSGLPNDRFFAVRPEGSVSTLKIQRTERGDSAVYLCASGQQGGGTDTQYFGPGTRLTVL.

Only a few counts were recorded for this clonotype. The chain uses TRBV12-3 or TRBV12-4 and TRBJ2-5, with a weak D call TRBD2 (7 bases). The CDR3 length is 15 residues. V was shortened by 4 bases and J by 3 bases, with 15 bases between the two germline ends. The DNA of the CDR3 is TGTGCCAGCAGTTCCCTCGGGGGGCCAGAAGAGACCCAGTACTTC. It yields the protein CASSSLGGPEETQYF.